This T cell receptor beta chain originates from a study of alternative splicing in chronic myeloid leukemia remission (dated by TCRdb to 2020 to 2022). Study-wide context: RNA sequencing was used to profile peripheral blood taken from chronic-phase CML patients both at diagnosis and at remission, and those profiles were then compared against healthy donors. The median age was around 50 years at diagnosis, 56 to 60 at remission and approximately 34 for the healthy controls. Female/male counts of 11/5 were recorded for diagnosis samples, 8/3 for remission samples and 2/4 for controls. Total RNA was extracted with Trizol from peripheral blood mononuclear cells of diagnosis, remission and control samples.

Peripheral blood was obtained from roughly six healthy donors to serve as normal controls. What the study reported, not specific to this receptor: Blood cell composition differed strongly depending on the timepoint, moving from an enrichment of myeloid progenitors at diagnosis to an enrichment of mature lymphoid cells at remission. At remission, blood cell composition was found to be reconfigured to resemble that of lymphoid cell-enriched normal controls.

Reading from cysteine to phenylalanine, the CDR3 counts 15 amino acids. No DNA is recorded. The CDR1 and CDR2 encoded by the germline V gene (reference sequence) are LGHDT and YNNKEL. Libraries were built with bulk RNA-seq. The TruSeq Stranded RNA sample prep kit was used to generate libraries of poly-A-enriched mRNA from an input of 0.8 to 1 ug total RNA. Paired-end sequencing was performed on a HiSeq 2500, with each sample sequenced in triplicate. A read length of 125 nucleotides per mate was used for RNA-seq. Per the original workflow: Reads were trimmed and aligned to hg38 using STAR v2.7, and quality control was performed with FASTQC, RSeQC and multiqc. Salmon 0.14.1 was used to quantify gene expression levels as transcripts per million (TPM). Principal component analysis suggested that trial, library batch, sequencing batch, treatment regimen and sex did not drive transcriptomic profiles. Through TCRdb reprocessing, the reads give one entry per CDR3 protein sequence; DNA is omitted. TCRdb's processing, not the authors', yielded these V and J calls. The sample profile shows about 330 distinct CDR3 sequences; 95% to 98% of them were found once. The ten largest clonotypes hold about 8.3% of the sample.

This clonotype was counted once. The antigen it recognizes is unknown. This receptor was obtained from a person aged 25-55 years in good health. The chain joins TRBV3-1 to TRBJ2-3; the D gene TCRdb calls, TRBD2, cannot be checked with no DNA. The sample was PBMCs. The CDR3 in this case is CASSQGRGYTDTQYF.